This TCR beta chain was sequenced for a study of identical twins. Unique molecular identifiers were present on the cDNA, which also gained a universal primer site by template switching. TCRdb processed the 5' RACE reads anew with MiXCR; each CDR3 protein has one entry. In the table there are approximately 600,000 distinct CDR3 sequences, 9.5% to 10% of which are singletons. This CDR3 has 15 amino acids. The V gene's germline CDR1 is SEHNR and CDR2 FQNEAQ (reference sequence). Trimming cost V 5 bases and J 7 bases; bases outside gene matches: 12. These data were also filed under a second study, of yellow fever vaccine responses in identical twins.

Sequencing input: PBMCs. The sequence was collected from a woman in her late teens or twenties in good health. This chain uses TRBV7-9 with TRBJ2-7; TRBD1 matches 9 bases. CDR3 nucleotide sequence: TGTGCCAGCAGCCCACGGGACAGGGTAATCGGGGAGCAGTACTTC. Amino acid sequence: CASSPRDRVIGEQYF.